This T cell receptor (beta chain) was recovered during a study of blood T cell repertoires in COVID-19. Looking at the study overall: Donors in Cohort 3 who had recovered were those with two negative PCRs, healthcare professional clearance, or resolution of their symptoms.

Germline lookup yields CDR1 LNHDA and CDR2 SQIVND (reference sequence). CDR3 length: 14 residues. Trimming shortened V by 3 bases and J by 5 bases, and 13 bases separated the two germline ends. This clone was observed a handful of times. This table comes from immunoSEQ multiplex PCR, and its TCRdb copy is limited to in-frame clones, with some not included. The data contain a few hundred thousand clones, around 87% of them singletons. The rearrangement links TRBV19 to TRBJ1-2; possibly TRBD1 for D (6 bases). The sequenced material came from PBMCs or T cells enriched from blood (not recorded which). The source is a middle-aged man in a cohort exposed to, infected with or recovered from COVID-19 (not recorded which). The CDR3 nucleotides are TGTGCCAGTAGTATTGACTGGACAGATTATGGCTACACCTTC. It is translated as CASSIDWTDYGYTF.